These 20 T cell receptor beta chains were sequenced from one sample in a study of OX40 agonist ivuxolimab in advanced cancers. The protocol was immunoSEQ multiplex PCR, while the TCRdb copy is restricted to in-frame clones and leaves out a portion. The sample has tens of thousands of clones; 80% to 90% are singletons. The sequencing here drew on CD4+ or CD8+ T cells sorted from blood, taken in a trial of the OX40 agonist ivuxolimab. All receptors derive from an adult with an advanced solid tumor such as melanoma, head and neck, liver or kidney cancer.

The CDR3 DNA follows: TGTGCCAGTAGTATCGCGGGGACACCAGGGACTGAAGCTTTCTTT. It translates to CASSIAGTPGTEAFF. The chain uses TRBV19 and TRBJ1-1, with D possibly TRBD1 on 6 matching bases. Germline CDR1 is LNHDA and CDR2 is SQIVND (reference sequence). This CDR3 region has 15 residues. Trimming took off 3 bases at V and 5 bases at J, with 16 bases between the two ends.

This chain joins TRBV7-9 and TRBJ2-6; 12 positions match TRBD1. CDR3 length: 18 amino acids. Germline-derived CDR1 and CDR2 are SEHNR and FQNEAQ (reference sequence). Trimming took 7 bases from V and 5 from J; bases not matched to a gene: 12. DNA of the CDR3: TGTGCCAGCACGAGACCGGGACAGGGGGCCCGGAGGGCCAACGTCCTGACTTTC. This translates into CASTRPGQGARRANVLTF.

CDR3 residues: CASSVGGRAEAFF. CDR3 sequence (DNA): TGTGCCAGCAGCGTAGGGGGAAGAGCTGAAGCTTTCTTT. The chain combines TRBV9 with TRBJ1-1; no reliable D call. The germline CDR1 and CDR2 sequences are SGDLS and YYNGEE. The CDR3 covers 13 residues. Trimming cost V 0 bases and J 6 bases, with 9 bases left between them.

The chain employs TRBV30 and TRBJ2-2; D remains unclear. Germline values: CDR1 GTSNPN, CDR2 SVGIG (reference sequence). V gave up 0 bases and J gave up 6 bases, with 5 bases separating them. The CDR3 sequence is 12 residues long. CDR3 residues: CAWSVGSGELFF. The CDR3 region has the DNA TGTGCCTGGAGTGTTGGCTCCGGGGAGCTGTTTTTT.

The rearrangement joins TRBV5-1 to TRBJ2-1; perhaps D is TRBD1 or TRBD2 (6 bases each). The V and J ends lost 4 bases and 5 bases respectively, with 16 bases between them. This CDR3 is 15 amino acids long. CDR1 SGHRS and CDR2 YFSETQ come from the germline V gene. CDR3 loop: CASSMGLGANNEQFF. The CDR3 DNA reads as TGCGCCAGCAGCATGGGACTGGGGGCTAACAATGAGCAGTTCTTC.

The J gene is TRBJ1-4, the V gene TRBV10-3; the D gene is possibly TRBD1 (6 bases). This CDR3 has 15 amino acids. V lost 2 bases, J lost 8 bases, and 15 bases lay in between. From germline, CDR1 is ENHRY and CDR2 SYGVKD. This CDR3 reads CAISEAQTRGEKLFF. The CDR3 nucleotides are TGTGCCATCAGTGAGGCCCAAACGAGGGGGGAAAAACTGTTTTTT.

This clone was detected only a few times. The chain has TRBV19 and TRBJ1-1; the D is unclear. The germline V gene has CDR1 LNHDA and CDR2 SQIVND (reference sequence). Trimming took 4 bases from V and 5 from J, leaving 14 bases between them. The CDR3 consists of 14 residues. CDR3 region: CASSTWTGGTEAFF. The CDR3, as DNA: TGTGCCAGTAGTACTTGGACCGGAGGGACTGAAGCTTTCTTT.

The chain couples TRBV5-1 to TRBJ1-4; D is uncertain. The CDR3 is made up of 14 amino acids. V was pared by 1 base and J by 3 bases, with 7 bases between. Germline values: CDR1 SGHRS, CDR2 YFSETQ. CDR3 nucleotides: TGCGCCAGCAGCTTGCTCGGATCTAATGAAAAACTGTTTTTT. Translated: CASSLLGSNEKLFF.

The V and J genes are TRBV25-1 and TRBJ1-2; 7 positions match TRBD1. V gave up 2 bases and J gave up 5 bases; unmatched junction bases: 5. Per germline, CDR1 MGHDK and CDR2 SYGVNS. The CDR3 sequence is 14 residues long. CDR3 sequence: CASSEAPGGYGYTF. The CDR3 nucleotides are TGTGCCAGCAGTGAAGCGCCAGGGGGTTATGGCTACACCTTC.

CDR3 in amino acids: CASSETGFGETQYF. CDR3 bases: TGTGCCAGCAGTGAAACGGGTTTCGGGGAGACCCAGTACTTC. The chain recombines TRBV6-1 with TRBJ2-5; D ambiguous. V was pared by 2 bases and J by 5 bases, with 12 bases between. Germline CDR1 MNHNS, CDR2 SASEGT. This CDR3 has 14 residues.

This chain joins TRBV27 and TRBJ2-1; 11 bases line up with TRBD2. The CDR3 extends over 17 amino acids. Germline CDR1 is MNHEY and CDR2 is SMNVEV (reference sequence). The V and J ends lost 2 bases and 6 bases, in that order; junction bases with no gene match: 9. In DNA, the CDR3 is TGTGCCAGCAGTTTACCCGGACTAGCGGGCCTACGCAATGAGCAGTTCTTC. It is translated as CASSLPGLAGLRNEQFF.

This clone was counted once. The chain uses TRBV10-3 and TRBJ2-7; 12 nucleotides line up with TRBD1. CDR3 length equals 16 residues. CDR1 is ENHRY, CDR2 SYGVKD, per germline. Trimming took 2 bases from V and 5 from J; bases not matched to a gene: 7. CDR3 DNA sequence: TGTGCCATCAGTGAGGCGGGGACAGGGGGCCTGAACGAGCAGTACTTC. It is translated as CAISEAGTGGLNEQYF.

The CDR3 DNA reads as TGTGCCAGCAGCGCGCCTCTCCGGACAGGGAATGGCTACACCTTC. Translating it yields CASSAPLRTGNGYTF. The J gene is TRBJ1-2, the V gene TRBV7-9; 8 positions match TRBD1. The junction had 11 bases not matched to a gene; V was cut back by 5 bases and J by 6 bases. CDR3 size: 15 residues. Germline CDR1 and CDR2: SEHNR and FQNEAQ (reference sequence).

J is TRBJ2-1 and V is TRBV29-1; TRBD2 aligns across 10 bases. Trimming at V came to 4 bases and at J to 8 bases, leaving 11 bases not matched to a gene. Germline CDR1 is SQVTM and CDR2 is ANQGSEA. The CDR3 extends over 15 amino acids. This CDR3 reads CSVVRLAGDADEQFF. In nucleotides, the CDR3 is TGCAGCGTTGTAAGGCTAGCGGGAGACGCGGATGAGCAGTTCTTC.

This clone appeared a single time. The chain joins TRBV6-6 to TRBJ2-3; D ambiguous. Trimming took 5 bases from V and 2 from J, leaving 14 bases between them. This CDR3 comprises 15 residues. The germline CDR1 and CDR2 sequences are MNHNY and SVGAGI (reference sequence). CDR3: CASSPGRGSTDTQYF. CDR3 in DNA: TGTGCCAGCAGTCCGGGCCGAGGATCCACAGATACGCAGTATTTT.

In its sample, this clone was seen a few times. This chain uses TRBV6-5 with TRBJ2-1; D may be TRBD1 (5 bases). CDR1 and CDR2 (germline): MNHEY, SVGAGI. The CDR3 is 13 amino acids. V lost 5 bases and J 12 bases, leaving 17 bases between the germline ends. The CDR3 DNA follows: TGTGCCAGCAGTACGACAGTTACAAGTGTGCAGTTCTTC. This translates into CASSTTVTSVQFF.

The V call is TRBV19, the J call TRBJ1-5; 10 bases fit TRBD1. CDR3 size: 16 residues. The V segment lost 4 bases and the J segment 2 bases; nucleotides outside the gene matches: 5. Germline lookup yields CDR1 LNHDA and CDR2 SQIVND (reference sequence). The CDR3: CASSNPGTGGNQPQHF. The CDR3 bases are TGTGCCAGTAGTAACCCCGGGACAGGGGGCAATCAGCCCCAGCATTTT.

In this sample, this clone turned up once. The V call is TRBV7-3, the J call TRBJ2-5; no firm D call. Germline loops: CDR1 SGHTA, CDR2 FQGTGA. The CDR3 sequence is 16 residues long. Trimming stripped 2 bases from V and 2 bases from J, with 15 bases between. This CDR3 is CASSLSNGLPQETQYF. Written as DNA, the CDR3 is TGTGCCAGCAGCTTATCGAACGGCCTACCTCAAGAGACCCAGTACTTC.

The genes are TRBV10-3 and TRBJ2-2; D may be TRBD1 or TRBD2 (5 bases each). The CDR3 is 14 amino acids. V was clipped by 5 bases and J by 2 bases, with 9 bases between them. Germline lookup yields CDR1 ENHRY and CDR2 SYGVKD. DNA for the CDR3: TGTGCCATCAGTCCGGGACCCAACACCGGGGAGCTGTTTTTT. Its translation is CAISPGPNTGELFF.

Comment on this clone: The junction differs from germline at one of its ends, possibly a read error. The chain uses TRBV2 and TRBJ2-1; 7 positions match TRBD1. This CDR3 has 15 residues. CDR1 is SNHLY, CDR2 FYNNEI, per germline. For the CDR3, the DNA is TGTGCCAGCAGTGAGATCGGGACAGTCTACAGTGAGCAGTTCTTC. Translated: CASSEIGTVYSEQFF.